Each of the 8 T cell receptor beta chains below was sequenced from the same sample in a study of post-analysis software for immune sequencing data. General observations from the study: Four to six TRBV segments (TRBV5-6, TRBV5-1 and TRBV20-1 among them) occurred more frequently in patients than in controls.

cDNA libraries of TCR beta carried unique molecular identifiers. TCRdb ran MiXCR on the PCR reads and lists one entry per CDR3 protein. The table has fewer than 850,000 distinct CDR3 sequences, 35% to 55% seen once; the top ten hold 4.9%. No antigens are known for them. Sequences were obtained from blood. The origin of the receptors is a girl between 10 and 17 years old with multiple sclerosis.

The V and J genes are TRBV6-5 and TRBJ1-2, with D possibly TRBD1 on 5 matching bases. Germline V lookup: CDR1 MNHEY, CDR2 SVGAGI. The germline V and J ends were trimmed by 8 bases and 6 bases, with 10 bases remaining between them. The CDR3 covers 11 residues. DNA for the CDR3: TGTGCCAGCGGGGGGGGAGATGGCTACACCTTC. Protein sequence: CASGGGDGYTF.

This clonotype was seen only a few times. This rearrangement joins TRBV18 to TRBJ2-3; D perhaps matches TRBD1 (6 bases). The germline V gene has CDR1 KGHSH and CDR2 LQKENI. The CDR3 contains 14 residues. V dropped 8 bases and J dropped 6 bases, with 18 bases sitting between them. The DNA of the CDR3 is TGTGCCAGCAGAACCGGGACACTTTGGGATACGCAGTATTTT. Protein: CASRTGTLWDTQYF.

The J gene is TRBJ2-5, the V gene TRBV13, with 7 bases identical to TRBD2. Near its end, the DNA agrees better with TRBJ2-7, so the J call may be wrong. The CDR3 is 18 residues long. Germline CDR1 PRHDT, CDR2 FYEKMQ (reference sequence). The CDR3 reads CASSPRSGLGGIPYEQYF. CDR3 coding DNA: TGTGCCAGCAGCCCCCGGTCCGGTCTCGGGGGGATTCCCTACGAGCAGTACTTC.

This clonotype was seen a few times. The V gene is TRBV4-3, the J gene TRBJ2-1; D is uncertain. The germline CDR1 and CDR2 sequences are LGHNA and YSLEER. This CDR3 spans 14 amino acids. V lost 0 bases, J lost 5 bases, and 8 bases lay in between. In DNA, the CDR3 is TGCGCCAGCAGCCAAGATTCCCAGGACAATGAGCAGTTCTTC. Amino acid sequence: CASSQDSQDNEQFF.

V and J are TRBV4-2 and TRBJ2-3; D remains unclear. The CDR3 sequence is 15 residues long. The germline gives CDR1 LGHNA, CDR2 YNFKEQ. The V gene lost 4 bases and the J gene lost 3 bases, with 14 bases spanning the gap. This chain's CDR3 is CASSPNNLDTDTQYF. The CDR3, as DNA: TGTGCCAGCAGCCCCAATAACCTTGATACAGATACGCAGTATTTT.

The V gene is TRBV12-3 or TRBV12-4, the J gene TRBJ2-1; 8 bases align to TRBD2. This CDR3 has 15 amino acids. V dropped 6 bases and J dropped 8; count of bases not matched to a gene: 12. CDR3: CASRGRAGVEDEQFF. CDR3 nucleotide sequence: TGTGCCAGCAGAGGACGAGCGGGAGTTGAAGATGAGCAGTTCTTC.

This clonotype was detected a few times. This rearrangement joins TRBV7-9 to TRBJ1-1; the D is unclear. Per the germline V gene, CDR1 is SEHNR and CDR2 is FQNEAQ (reference sequence). This CDR3 has 14 residues. With 7 bases removed from V and 1 base from J, the gap between germline ends came to 13 bases. CDR3 sequence (DNA): TGTGCCAGCACCCTTGGGGATAGGAACACTGAAGCTTTCTTT. Translated, it gives CASTLGDRNTEAFF.

The gene calls are TRBV7-9 and TRBJ2-7; D is unclear. This CDR3 spans 15 amino acids. Germline V gives CDR1 SEHNR, CDR2 FQNEAQ (reference sequence). V gave up 4 bases and J gave up 0 bases, with 13 bases separating them. The CDR3, as DNA: TGTGCCAGCAGCTCAGGCGTCAGGTCCTCCTACGAGCAGTACTTC. This translates into CASSSGVRSSYEQYF.